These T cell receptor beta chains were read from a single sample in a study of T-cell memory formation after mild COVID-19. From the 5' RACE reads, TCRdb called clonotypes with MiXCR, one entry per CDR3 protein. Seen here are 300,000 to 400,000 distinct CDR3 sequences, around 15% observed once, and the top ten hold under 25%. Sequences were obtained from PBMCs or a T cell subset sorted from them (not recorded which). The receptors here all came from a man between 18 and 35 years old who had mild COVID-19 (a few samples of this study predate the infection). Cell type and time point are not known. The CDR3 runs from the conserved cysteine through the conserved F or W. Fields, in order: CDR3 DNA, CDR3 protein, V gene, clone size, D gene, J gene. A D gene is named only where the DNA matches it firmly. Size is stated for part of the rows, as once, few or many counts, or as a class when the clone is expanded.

cdr3_nt: TGCGCCAGCAGCCAAGATTTGTTTGGCTACACCTTC; cdr3_aa: CASSQDLFGYTF; v_call: TRBV4-1; clone_size: -; d_call: -; j_call: TRBJ1-2
cdr3_nt: TGTGCCAGCAGCCACAGATACACAGATACGCAGTATTTT; cdr3_aa: CASSHRYTDTQYF; v_call: TRBV4-2; clone_size: few; d_call: -; j_call: TRBJ2-3
cdr3_nt: TGCGCCAGCAGCTTGGCCCGAAGCGGCACAGATACGCAGTATTTT; cdr3_aa: CASSLARSGTDTQYF; v_call: TRBV5-1; clone_size: -; d_call: -; j_call: TRBJ2-3
cdr3_nt: TGCAGCGTCCGGGACAGTTCGAATCAGCCCCAGCATTTT; cdr3_aa: CSVRDSSNQPQHF; v_call: TRBV29-1; clone_size: -; d_call: TRBD1; j_call: TRBJ1-5
cdr3_nt: TGTGCCAGCAGCTCCAAACAGTTACGGGGTGTAAGAAACAATGAGCAGTTCTTC; cdr3_aa: CASSSKQLRGVRNNEQFF; v_call: TRBV7-2; clone_size: few; d_call: -; j_call: TRBJ2-1
cdr3_nt: TGCGCCAGCAGCTTGGTTCCGGGGCAAAGAACTGAAGCTTTCTTT; cdr3_aa: CASSLVPGQRTEAFF; v_call: TRBV5-1; clone_size: -; d_call: -; j_call: TRBJ1-1
cdr3_nt: TGTGCCAGCAGCTCCCTGGGGACTCGTGTCGGGGAGCTGTTTTTT; cdr3_aa: CASSSLGTRVGELFF; v_call: TRBV7-2; clone_size: -; d_call: -; j_call: TRBJ2-2
cdr3_nt: TGCAGTGCTAGAGGTCAGACTAGCGGTTACCAAGAGACCCAGTACTTC; cdr3_aa: CSARGQTSGYQETQYF; v_call: TRBV20-1; clone_size: -; d_call: TRBD2; j_call: TRBJ2-5
cdr3_nt: TGTGCCAGCAGCCCCTTTGGTAGCGGGGGGGCCTGGAGGAATACGCAGTATTTT; cdr3_aa: CASSPFGSGGAWRNTQYF; v_call: TRBV27; clone_size: -; d_call: TRBD2; j_call: TRBJ2-3
cdr3_nt: TGCGCCAGCAGGTCCGGGACAGGGGGGACAGATACGCAGTATTTT; cdr3_aa: CASRSGTGGTDTQYF; v_call: TRBV10-1; clone_size: -; d_call: TRBD1; j_call: TRBJ2-3
cdr3_nt: TGTGCCAGCAGTTACCGGGCAGACCCACTGGCTGGAAACACCATATATTTT; cdr3_aa: CASSYRADPLAGNTIYF; v_call: TRBV6-5; clone_size: -; d_call: -; j_call: TRBJ1-3
cdr3_nt: TGTGCCAGCAGTTTAGCGGGAATGAACACCGGGGAGCTGTTTTTT; cdr3_aa: CASSLAGMNTGELFF; v_call: TRBV12-3/TRBV12-4; clone_size: few; d_call: -; j_call: TRBJ2-2
cdr3_nt: TGCGCCAGCAGCCCCACCACAGGGGCCAACGTCCTGACTTTC; cdr3_aa: CASSPTTGANVLTF; v_call: TRBV5-1; clone_size: -; d_call: -; j_call: TRBJ2-6
cdr3_nt: TGTGCCAGCACTAGCGGGGGAACCCGGGGGGAGACCCAGTACTTC; cdr3_aa: CASTSGGTRGETQYF; v_call: TRBV7-2; clone_size: -; d_call: TRBD2; j_call: TRBJ2-5
cdr3_nt: TGTGCCAGCAGCCCGACAGCCCTAGGGGGTAATTCACCCCTCCACTTT; cdr3_aa: CASSPTALGGNSPLHF; v_call: TRBV5-4; clone_size: -; d_call: -; j_call: TRBJ1-6
cdr3_nt: TGTGCCAGCAGCTCTAGCCGATTTCGCTATGGCTACACCTTC; cdr3_aa: CASSSSRFRYGYTF; v_call: TRBV9; clone_size: once; d_call: -; j_call: TRBJ1-2
cdr3_nt: TGCGCCAGCAGCTTGACGGGACTAGCGGGGGCTTACGCCTACAATGAGCAGTTCTTC; cdr3_aa: CASSLTGLAGAYAYNEQFF; v_call: TRBV5-1; clone_size: many; d_call: TRBD2; j_call: TRBJ2-1
cdr3_nt: TGTGCCACCAGCACCAGGGGACAGGACCGAACCGGGGAGCTGTTTTTT; cdr3_aa: CATSTRGQDRTGELFF; v_call: TRBV15; clone_size: -; d_call: TRBD1; j_call: TRBJ2-2
cdr3_nt: TGTGCCACCGGTCCCCCCGTAACTAGCGGGGAAAACACCGGGGAGCTGTTTTTT; cdr3_aa: CATGPPVTSGENTGELFF; v_call: TRBV12-3/TRBV12-4; clone_size: -; d_call: TRBD2; j_call: TRBJ2-2
cdr3_nt: TGTGCCAGCAGGAAAGGGCCCCACATTCAGTACTTC; cdr3_aa: CASRKGPHIQYF; v_call: TRBV27; clone_size: -; d_call: -; j_call: TRBJ2-4
cdr3_nt: TGTGCCAGCAGGACGGGACTAGCGGGGGTAGGGTTC; cdr3_aa: CASRTGLAGVGF; v_call: TRBV2; clone_size: -; d_call: TRBD2; j_call: TRBJ2-1
cdr3_nt: TGTGCCAGCAGTTTAGGAGCCACAAATCAGCCCCAGCATTTT; cdr3_aa: CASSLGATNQPQHF; v_call: TRBV12-3/TRBV12-4; clone_size: few; d_call: -; j_call: TRBJ1-5
cdr3_nt: TGTGCCAGCAGTCCGGACAGGGGAAGGACAGATACGCAGTATTTT; cdr3_aa: CASSPDRGRTDTQYF; v_call: TRBV2; clone_size: many; d_call: TRBD1; j_call: TRBJ2-3
cdr3_nt: TGTGCCAGCAGCTTTAGGAGGGGGGACAATGAGCAGTTCTTC; cdr3_aa: CASSFRRGDNEQFF; v_call: TRBV7-3; clone_size: few; d_call: -; j_call: TRBJ2-1
cdr3_nt: TGCAGCGTTGAAGAGGCGGGTCTTGATACGCAGTATTTT; cdr3_aa: CSVEEAGLDTQYF; v_call: TRBV29-1; clone_size: -; d_call: -; j_call: TRBJ2-3
cdr3_nt: TGCAGCGTGGTACTAGCGGGGAACTACGAGCAGTACTTC; cdr3_aa: CSVVLAGNYEQYF; v_call: TRBV29-1; clone_size: many; d_call: TRBD2; j_call: TRBJ2-7
cdr3_nt: TGTGCCAGCAGTTTTGCAGGGAAAAATCAGCCCCAGCATTTT; cdr3_aa: CASSFAGKNQPQHF; v_call: TRBV12-3/TRBV12-4; clone_size: -; d_call: -; j_call: TRBJ1-5
cdr3_nt: TGTGCCAGCAGCGCGGGACGGGGGTCATACAATGAGCAGTTCTTC; cdr3_aa: CASSAGRGSYNEQFF; v_call: TRBV6-5; clone_size: few; d_call: -; j_call: TRBJ2-1
cdr3_nt: TGTGCCAGCAGGCCCCAGACAGGGGAAACTGAAGCTTTCTTT; cdr3_aa: CASRPQTGETEAFF; v_call: TRBV12-3/TRBV12-4; clone_size: -; d_call: TRBD1; j_call: TRBJ1-1
cdr3_nt: TGTGCCAGCAGCCCCGCCTCCTATGGCTACACCTTC; cdr3_aa: CASSPASYGYTF; v_call: TRBV7-2; clone_size: few; d_call: -; j_call: TRBJ1-2
cdr3_nt: TGTGCCAGCAGCCAAGATCGGGGTGGGGGCAATGAAAAACTGTTTTTT; cdr3_aa: CASSQDRGGGNEKLFF; v_call: TRBV4-2; clone_size: many; d_call: -; j_call: TRBJ1-4
cdr3_nt: TGTGCCAGCAGCTTGGTGGGGGCACGGGAGCAGTTCTTC; cdr3_aa: CASSLVGAREQFF; v_call: TRBV5-6; clone_size: few; d_call: -; j_call: TRBJ2-1
cdr3_nt: TGTGCCAGCAGTTCCCGCACGCCGCCCCAGCATTTT; cdr3_aa: CASSSRTPPQHF; v_call: TRBV28; clone_size: -; d_call: -; j_call: TRBJ1-5
cdr3_nt: TGCAGCGTTGGTCGGCAGGGGGCCGGTTATGGCTACACCTTC; cdr3_aa: CSVGRQGAGYGYTF; v_call: TRBV29-1; clone_size: few; d_call: TRBD1; j_call: TRBJ1-2
cdr3_nt: TGCGCCAGCAGGGTTGCGACAGATACGCAGTATTTT; cdr3_aa: CASRVATDTQYF; v_call: TRBV5-1; clone_size: few; d_call: -; j_call: TRBJ2-3
cdr3_nt: TGTGCCAGCAGCCGCAGGACTAGCGGGGGGGATACGCAGTATTTT; cdr3_aa: CASSRRTSGGDTQYF; v_call: TRBV7-8; clone_size: -; d_call: TRBD2; j_call: TRBJ2-3
cdr3_nt: TGTGCCAGCACCCTGGGGGAGCGGGGGGCCACAGATACGCAGTATTTT; cdr3_aa: CASTLGERGATDTQYF; v_call: TRBV5-6; clone_size: many; d_call: TRBD2; j_call: TRBJ2-3
cdr3_nt: TGTGCCAGCAGCTTTTCCCCCTTGGGGGGTGTATACAATGAGCAGTTCTTC; cdr3_aa: CASSFSPLGGVYNEQFF; v_call: TRBV7-9; clone_size: -; d_call: -; j_call: TRBJ2-1
cdr3_nt: TGCGCCAGCAGCAAGAGACAGGGGCCCGAAGAGACCCAGTACTTC; cdr3_aa: CASSKRQGPEETQYF; v_call: TRBV5-1; clone_size: many; d_call: TRBD1; j_call: TRBJ2-5
cdr3_nt: TGTGCCAGCACCGGACGGCGGTTTGCCAAAAACATTCAGTACTTC; cdr3_aa: CASTGRRFAKNIQYF; v_call: TRBV11-2; clone_size: few; d_call: -; j_call: TRBJ2-4
cdr3_nt: TGCAGCGTTGCCCAGGACGGCAATCAGCCCCAGCATTTT; cdr3_aa: CSVAQDGNQPQHF; v_call: TRBV29-1; clone_size: -; d_call: -; j_call: TRBJ1-5